This paragraph reports one T cell receptor (beta chain). The germline gives CDR1 SGHRS, CDR2 YFSETQ. The CDR3 consists of 15 residues. The V end lost 0 bases, the J end lost 4 bases, and 11 bases lay between the germline ends. The sample belongs to a study of blood T cell repertoires in COVID-19. Study as a whole: Sites in the United States, Italy and Spain provided acute and convalescent COVID-19 samples.

The data were produced by immunoSEQ multiplex PCR, yet TCRdb's version contains in-frame clones alone and is incomplete. The sample holds fewer than 70,000 clones, more than 75% seen once. The rearrangement joins TRBV5-1 to TRBJ1-3; D is unclear. Sequenced input: peripheral blood. The TCR was taken from a man aged 55 to 70 with active or convalescent COVID-19. The CDR3 protein is CASSLESGSGNTIYF. CDR3 sequence (DNA): TGCGCCAGCAGCTTGGAGTCGGGGTCAGGAAACACCATATATTTT.